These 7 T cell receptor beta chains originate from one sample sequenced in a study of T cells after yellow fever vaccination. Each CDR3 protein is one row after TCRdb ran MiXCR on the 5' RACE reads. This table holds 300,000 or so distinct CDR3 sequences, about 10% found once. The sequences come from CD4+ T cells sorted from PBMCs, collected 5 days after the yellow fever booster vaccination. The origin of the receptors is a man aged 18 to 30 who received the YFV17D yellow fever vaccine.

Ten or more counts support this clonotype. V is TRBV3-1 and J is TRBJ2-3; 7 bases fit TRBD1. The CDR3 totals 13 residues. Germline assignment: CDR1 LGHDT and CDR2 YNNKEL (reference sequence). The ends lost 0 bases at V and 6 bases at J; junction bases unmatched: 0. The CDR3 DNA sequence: TGTGCCAGCAGCCAAGAGGACAGGGATACGCAGTATTTT. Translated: CASSQEDRDTQYF.

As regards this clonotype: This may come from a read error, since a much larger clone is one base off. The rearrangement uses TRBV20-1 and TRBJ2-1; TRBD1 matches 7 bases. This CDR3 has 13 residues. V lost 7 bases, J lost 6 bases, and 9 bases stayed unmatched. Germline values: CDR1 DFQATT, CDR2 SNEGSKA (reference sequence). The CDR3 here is CSGSTPGGNEQFF. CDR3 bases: TGCAGTGGTAGTACTCCAGGGGGCAATGAGCAGTTCTTC.

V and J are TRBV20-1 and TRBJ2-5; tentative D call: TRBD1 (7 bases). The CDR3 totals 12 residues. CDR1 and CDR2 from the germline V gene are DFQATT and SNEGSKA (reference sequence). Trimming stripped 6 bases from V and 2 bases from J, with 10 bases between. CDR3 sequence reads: CSAEGQQETQYF. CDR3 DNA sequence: TGCAGTGCGGAGGGACAGCAAGAGACCCAGTACTTC.

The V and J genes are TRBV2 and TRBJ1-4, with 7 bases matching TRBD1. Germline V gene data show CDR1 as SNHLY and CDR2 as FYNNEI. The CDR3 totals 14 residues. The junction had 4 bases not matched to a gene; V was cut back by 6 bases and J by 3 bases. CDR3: CASRTGLPNEKLFF. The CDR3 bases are TGTGCCAGCAGGACAGGGCTCCCTAATGAAAAACTGTTTTTT.

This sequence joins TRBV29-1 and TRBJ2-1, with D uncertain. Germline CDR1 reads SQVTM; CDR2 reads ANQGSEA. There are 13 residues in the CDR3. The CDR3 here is CSAQSAIYNEQFF. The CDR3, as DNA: TGCAGTGCGCAATCGGCAATCTACAATGAGCAGTTCTTC.

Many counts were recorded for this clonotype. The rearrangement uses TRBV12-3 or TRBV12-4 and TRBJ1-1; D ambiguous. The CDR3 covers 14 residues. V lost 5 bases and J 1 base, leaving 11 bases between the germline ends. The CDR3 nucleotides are TGTGCCAGCAGTGACCAGGTGACGAACACTGAAGCTTTCTTT. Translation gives CASSDQVTNTEAFF.

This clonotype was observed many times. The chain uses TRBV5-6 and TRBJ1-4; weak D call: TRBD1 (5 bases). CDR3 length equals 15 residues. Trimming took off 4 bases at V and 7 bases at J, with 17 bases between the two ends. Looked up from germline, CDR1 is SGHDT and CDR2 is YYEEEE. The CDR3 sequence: CASSMRGGGVEKLFF. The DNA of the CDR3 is TGTGCCAGCAGCATGAGGGGAGGTGGAGTTGAAAAACTGTTTTTT.